These 8 T cell receptor beta chains came from one sample sequenced in a study of cytomegalovirus exposure and HLA in healthy donors (dated by TCRdb to between 2016 and 2019). Libraries were prepared through the immunoSEQ multiplex PCR assay. TCRdb re-hosts the immuneACCESS table, in-frame sequences only. Its copies lack some clones; in the studies checked, an unresolved V gene accounts for under half of them, and the cause for the rest is not known. This sample is represented by about 98,000 clones; around nine tenths of them were singletons. Clones ranked in the top ten supply roughly 3.7% of the sample. The sequenced material came from PBMCs. The receptors shown here come from a woman in her 30s in good health and CMV-seronegative.

The chain carries TRBV5-1 and TRBJ2-2; D uncertain. V lost 4 bases and J 7 bases, leaving 17 bases between the germline ends. The CDR3 runs to 15 residues. The germline gives CDR1 SGHRS, CDR2 YFSETQ. Written as DNA, the CDR3 is TGCGCCAGCAGCCCCGAAGGCAGTTCAGGCGGGGAGCTGTTTTTT. Translated: CASSPEGSSGGELFF.

This chain links TRBV13 with TRBJ2-7; tentatively, D is TRBD1 (5 bases). Germline-derived CDR1 and CDR2 are PRHDT and FYEKMQ (reference sequence). CDR3 length: 14 residues. V was shortened by 5 bases and J by 3 bases, with 14 bases between the two germline ends. This CDR3 reads CASSHEGQDYEQYF. The CDR3 coding sequence is TGTGCCAGCAGCCACGAAGGACAAGACTACGAGCAGTACTTC.

CDR3 sequence reads: CASSSAGGIGSYEQYF. Here the CDR3 DNA reads TGTGCCAGCAGTTCTGCGGGAGGGATTGGGTCCTACGAGCAGTACTTC. V is TRBV5-4 and J is TRBJ2-7, with 9 bases identical to TRBD2. The V gene end was trimmed by 5 bases and the J gene end by 1 base; junction bases not matched to a gene: 10. CDR3 size: 16 residues. Germline V lookup: CDR1 SGHNT, CDR2 YYREEE (reference sequence).

This chain connects TRBV2 to TRBJ2-1; D perhaps matches TRBD2 (7 bases). The V end was cut by 3 bases, the J end by 4 bases, with 13 bases between. The CDR3 is 15 amino acids. Germline lookup yields CDR1 SNHLY and CDR2 FYNNEI. CDR3 in DNA: TGTGCCAGCAGTGACGAGGGGGGGTCGTACAATGAGCAGTTCTTC. Translating it yields CASSDEGGSYNEQFF.

The J gene is TRBJ1-5, the V gene TRBV7-8; weak D call: TRBD1 (5 bases). Trimming took 5 bases from V and 6 from J, leaving 20 bases between them. The CDR3 spans 16 residues. Germline CDR1 reads SGHVS; CDR2 reads FQNEAQ. Written as DNA, the CDR3 is TGTGCCAGCAGCCAACGGACCAGGGAGGCGGGTCAGCCCCAGCATTTT. Translated: CASSQRTREAGQPQHF.

The V and J genes are TRBV2 and TRBJ2-2, with 9 bases aligning to TRBD1. CDR1 and CDR2 from the germline V gene are SNHLY and FYNNEI. Unmatched junction bases numbered 8, after V lost 7 bases and J lost 5 bases. This CDR3 has 15 amino acids. DNA for the CDR3: TGTGCCAGCAAGTGGCGGGACAGGGAAACCGGGGAGCTGTTTTTT. It specifies CASKWRDRETGELFF.

The sample holds one count of this clone. The V call is TRBV28, the J call TRBJ2-1; the match to TRBD1 covers 7 bases. In germline, CDR1 is MDHEN, CDR2 SYDVKM. The CDR3 is 17 residues long. V was clipped by 2 bases and J by 4 bases; unmatched bases: 11. The CDR3 coding sequence is TGTGCCAGCAGTTTAGTGTACGGAGACAGGGAATACAATGAGCAGTTCTTC. Its translation is CASSLVYGDREYNEQFF. Full variable domain (remainder filled in from reference TRBV28 and TRBJ2-1): DVKVTQSSRYLVKRTGEKVFLECVQDMDHENMFWYRQDPGLGLRLIYFSYDVKMKEKGDIPEGYSVSREKKERFSLILESASTNQTSMYLCASSLVYGDREYNEQFFGPGTRLTVL.

The chain uses TRBV10-1 and TRBJ2-2, with D perhaps TRBD2 (7 bases). V was clipped by 8 bases and J by 1 base, with 17 bases between them. CDR1 is WNHNN, CDR2 SYGVQD, per germline (reference sequence). CDR3 size: 16 residues. The CDR3 DNA reads as TGCGCCAGCCACGTTGGGGGGGGGCGGAACACCGGGGAGCTGTTTTTT. This encodes CASHVGGGRNTGELFF.